The 32 T cell receptor beta chains below were found in one sample sequenced in a study of blood T cell repertoires in COVID-19 (dated by TCRdb to about 2020). The library relied on the immunoSEQ multiplex PCR assay. Not all clones reach the TCRdb copy of this immuneACCESS table, which keeps in-frame sequences only. Checked studies attribute under half of the gap to unresolved V genes and leave the rest unexplained. This sample gives over 300,000 clones in total; just over 85% of them show up just once. Of the sample, 10% is held by the ten largest clones. Sequencing input: PBMCs or T cells enriched from blood (not recorded which). These receptor sequences come from a woman aged 18-29 years who had recovered from COVID-19.

The V gene is TRBV5-6, the J gene TRBJ1-2; D perhaps matches TRBD1 (6 bases). Germline CDR1 SGHDT, CDR2 YYEEEE. The ends were cut back, 0 bases at V and 7 bases at J, with 16 bases in the middle. The CDR3 loop spans 15 amino acids. As DNA, the CDR3 is TGTGCCAGCAGCTTGGAAGCGGGGGGCGCAATTGGCTACACCTTC. Translating it yields CASSLEAGGAIGYTF.

This clone was picked up one time. The V gene is TRBV27, the J gene TRBJ1-6; no definite D call. Germline V gene sequence: CDR1 MNHEY, CDR2 SMNVEV (reference sequence). The germline V and J ends were trimmed by 6 bases and 0 bases, with 6 bases remaining between them. The CDR3 runs to 14 residues. The CDR3 loop reads CASSRSSYNSPLHF. CDR3 in DNA: TGTGCCAGCAGCCGGAGCTCCTATAATTCACCCCTCCACTTT.

V and J are TRBV27 and TRBJ1-2; D is perhaps TRBD1 (6 bases). The CDR3 extends over 14 amino acids. V shed 7 bases and J shed 3 bases, with 15 bases lying between them. The germline V gene encodes CDR1 MNHEY and CDR2 SMNVEV (reference sequence). The CDR3 sequence is CASTPGAGDYGYTF. CDR3 sequence (DNA): TGTGCCAGCACACCAGGGGCCGGGGACTATGGCTACACCTTC.

The J gene is TRBJ2-5, the V gene TRBV5-1; 7 bases fit TRBD2. V was pared by 1 base and J by 4 bases, with 7 bases of the junction left unmatched. Germline V gene data show CDR1 as SGHRS and CDR2 as YFSETQ. The CDR3 is 15 residues long. For the CDR3, the DNA is TGCGCCAGCAGCTTGTTGACTAGGGAGGGAGAGACCCAGTACTTC. Protein product: CASSLLTREGETQYF.

The chain joins TRBV5-6 to TRBJ2-7, with TRBD2 matching over 10 bases. The V segment lost 1 base and the J segment 3 bases; nucleotides outside the gene matches: 1. Germline CDR1 SGHDT, CDR2 YYEEEE. The CDR3 covers 14 residues. CDR3 sequence reads: CASSLSGGVYEQYF. In DNA form, the CDR3 reads TGTGCCAGCAGCTTGAGCGGGGGGGTCTACGAGCAGTACTTC.

The table lists this clone with a few counts. V gene TRBV7-9 combines with J gene TRBJ2-5; 8 nucleotides agree with TRBD2. From germline, CDR1 is SEHNR and CDR2 FQNEAQ (reference sequence). The length of the CDR3 is 16 residues. J lost 1 base, V lost 5 bases, and 9 bases had no gene match. The CDR3 is CASSPGGELSQETQYF. The CDR3 nucleotides read TGTGCCAGCAGCCCCGGGGGGGAATTATCCCAAGAGACCCAGTACTTC.

The gene calls are TRBV27 and TRBJ1-2, with D possibly TRBD1 on 6 matching bases. The CDR3 extends over 13 amino acids. Per germline, CDR1 MNHEY and CDR2 SMNVEV (reference sequence). Trimming removed 5 bases from V and 6 bases from J, with 13 bases in between. The CDR3 bases are TGTGCCAGCAGTCATACAGGGTTTGATGGCTACACCTTC. This sequence encodes CASSHTGFDGYTF.

This sequence joins TRBV12-3 or TRBV12-4 and TRBJ1-1, with D unresolved. The CDR3 is made up of 13 amino acids. V gave up 5 bases and J gave up 1 base, with 8 bases separating them. CDR3 in amino acids: CASSNKKNTEAFF. For the CDR3, the DNA is TGTGCCAGCAGTAACAAGAAGAACACTGAAGCTTTCTTT.

The J gene is TRBJ2-1, the V gene TRBV6-1, with 11 bases fitting TRBD2. CDR1 MNHNS and CDR2 SASEGT come from the germline V gene. J was trimmed by 7 bases and V by 3 bases; bases with no gene match: 5. CDR3 size: 15 residues. CDR3 protein: CASSEISGGVNEQFF. The CDR3 region has the DNA TGTGCCAGCAGTGAGATTAGCGGGGGGGTTAATGAGCAGTTCTTC.

A few counts support this clone. The chain couples TRBV5-1 to TRBJ1-2; TRBD1 matches at 10 bases. CDR3 length: 16 residues. J was trimmed by 4 bases and V by 1 base; bases with no gene match: 7. Germline CDR1 and CDR2: SGHRS and YFSETQ. This chain's CDR3 is CASSLLPTGGGYGYTF. The CDR3 region has the DNA TGCGCCAGCAGCTTGCTCCCGACAGGGGGCGGCTATGGCTACACCTTC.

V is TRBV5-1 and J is TRBJ1-3; D is ambiguous. The CDR3 extends over 15 amino acids. V lost 1 base to trimming and J lost 4 bases, with 12 bases between them. CDR1 and CDR2 (germline): SGHRS, YFSETQ. The CDR3 spells CASSLFGQAGNTIYF. In nucleotides, the CDR3 is TGCGCCAGCAGCTTGTTCGGTCAAGCAGGAAACACCATATATTTT.

The sample holds one count of this clone. The chain uses TRBV11-2 and TRBJ2-3; D is unclear. Germline V CDR1 and CDR2: SGHAT, FQNNGV. V dropped 2 bases and J dropped 2 bases, with 5 bases sitting between them. The CDR3 runs 13 residues. CDR3 sequence reads: CASSLSLTDTQYF. Here the CDR3 DNA reads TGTGCCAGCAGCTTATCTCTCACAGATACGCAGTATTTT.

The chain's CDR3 is CASSQVLPHEVGNTIYF. The CDR3, as DNA: TGTGCCAGCAGCCAAGTGCTTCCCCATGAGGTCGGAAACACCATATATTTT. The J gene is TRBJ1-3, the V gene TRBV3-1 (or the pseudogene TRBV3-2); no definite D call. Germline loops: CDR1 LGHDT, CDR2 YNNKEL (reference sequence). The V and J ends lost 1 base and 4 bases respectively, with 17 bases between them. The CDR3 spans 17 residues.

CDR3 sequence: CASSQEHQGYTF. Written as DNA, the CDR3 is TGTGCCAGCAGCCAAGAACATCAGGGCTACACCTTC. The V gene is TRBV14, the J gene TRBJ1-2, with D uncertain. Germline loops: CDR1 SGHDN, CDR2 FVKESK. This CDR3 spans 12 amino acids. V gave up 0 bases and J gave up 8 bases, with 7 bases separating them. Using reference TRBV14 and TRBJ1-2 for the parts outside the CDR3, the full variable domain is EAGVTQFPSHSVIEKGQTVTLRCDPISGHDNLYWYRRVMGKEIKFLLHFVKESKQDESGMPNNRFLAERTGGTYSTLKVQPAELEDSGVYFCASSQEHQGYTFGSGTRLTVV.

In this sample, this clone turned up once. The chain employs TRBV7-2 and TRBJ1-3; D may be TRBD1 (5 bases). The germline V gene has CDR1 SGHTA and CDR2 FQGNSA. Between the trimmed V and J ends, which lost 1 base and 1 base, there was a span of 14 bases. The CDR3 is 17 amino acids. CDR3 bases: TGTGCCAGCAGCTTAGGGGGGGAGGGGAGGTCTGGAAACACCATATATTTT. Translated, it gives CASSLGGEGRSGNTIYF.

This clone has just a few counts. The CDR3 sequence: CASSEVGGGQETQYF. The CDR3 region has the DNA TGTGCCAGCAGTGAAGTGGGTGGCGGCCAAGAGACCCAGTACTTC. The chain has TRBV6-1 and TRBJ2-5; no definite D call. Germline CDR1 reads MNHNS; CDR2 reads SASEGT. V was shortened by 1 base and J by 1 base, with 10 bases between the two germline ends. This CDR3 has 15 amino acids.

The chain recombines TRBV30 with TRBJ1-4; D is possibly TRBD1 (6 bases). Germline loops: CDR1 GTSNPN, CDR2 SVGIG (reference sequence). V lost 2 bases and J lost 5, with 15 bases in between. The CDR3 consists of 15 residues. DNA for the CDR3: TGTGCCTGGAGTTATCAGGACAGCGTAAATGAAAAACTGTTTTTT. Residues: CAWSYQDSVNEKLFF.

CDR3 DNA: TGTGCCAGCAGCCAAGTGAACCGCGCTAGCGAAAAACTGTTTTTT. Protein sequence: CASSQVNRASEKLFF. The chain links TRBV3-1 (or the pseudogene TRBV3-2) to TRBJ1-4; D is unclear. The CDR3 runs to 15 residues. Germline assignment: CDR1 LGHDT and CDR2 YNNKEL (reference sequence). V was pared by 1 base and J by 8 bases, with 14 bases between.

CDR3 region: CASSLIGGEPTGELFF. CDR3 DNA: TGTGCCAGCAGCTTAATAGGGGGGGAGCCCACCGGGGAGCTGTTTTTT. The rearrangement joins TRBV7-3 to TRBJ2-2, with D possibly matching TRBD2 (7 bases). Germline assignment: CDR1 SGHTA and CDR2 FQGTGA. The V end lost 1 base, the J end lost 4 bases, and 13 bases lay between the germline ends. This CDR3 is built from 16 residues.

This clone came up a few times. This chain links TRBV30 with TRBJ1-5; D possibly corresponds to TRBD1 (6 bases). V dropped 3 bases and J dropped 5 bases, with 20 bases sitting between them. Germline assignment: CDR1 GTSNPN and CDR2 SVGIG (reference sequence). This CDR3 region has 16 residues. CDR3 nucleotide sequence: TGTGCCTGGAGCCCAAATGGGCAGGGGTTGCATCAGCCCCAGCATTTT. Translating it yields CAWSPNGQGLHQPQHF.

The chain is built from TRBV6-5 and TRBJ1-3; unclear D gene. Trimming took off 8 bases at V and 2 bases at J, with 16 bases between the two ends. The CDR3 sequence is 15 residues long. The germline V gene has CDR1 MNHEY and CDR2 SVGAGI. The chain's CDR3 is CASSPPAGTGNTIYF. The CDR3 DNA sequence: TGTGCCAGCTCCCCCCCGGCGGGGACTGGAAACACCATATATTTT.

V usage is TRBV27 and J usage is TRBJ1-1; tentatively, D is TRBD1 (5 bases). Germline values: CDR1 MNHEY, CDR2 SMNVEV (reference sequence). The CDR3 totals 14 residues. V was cut by 3 bases and J by 4 bases, with 12 bases left in between. CDR3 in amino acids: CASSFAGLTTEAFF. The CDR3 DNA is TGTGCCAGCAGTTTCGCAGGGTTAACCACTGAAGCTTTCTTT.

The genes are TRBV5-6 and TRBJ2-5, with D perhaps TRBD2 (5 bases). This CDR3 is 15 amino acids long. Trimming pared 4 bases from V and 0 bases from J, leaving 13 bases between. The germline V gene has CDR1 SGHDT and CDR2 YYEEEE. The CDR3 loop reads CASSPGMGYQETQYF. In nucleotides, the CDR3 is TGTGCCAGCAGCCCGGGAATGGGGTACCAAGAGACCCAGTACTTC.

The rearrangement joins TRBV30 to TRBJ1-3; D not resolved. This CDR3 region has 13 residues. The germline V gene encodes CDR1 GTSNPN and CDR2 SVGIG (reference sequence). Trimming shortened V by 2 bases and J by 3 bases, and 8 bases separated the two germline ends. This chain's CDR3 is CAWSLYSGNTIYF. Here the CDR3 DNA reads TGTGCCTGGAGTTTGTACAGTGGAAACACCATATATTTT.

The V and J genes are TRBV10-3 and TRBJ2-7, with D unclear. The CDR3 has 13 amino acids. The V and J ends lost 0 bases and 5 bases respectively, with 8 bases between them. Germline-derived CDR1 and CDR2 are ENHRY and SYGVKD. The CDR3 region is CAISESGLDEQYF. The CDR3 DNA is TGTGCCATCAGTGAGTCGGGCCTGGACGAGCAGTACTTC.

The genes are TRBV6-4 and TRBJ1-1, with D unclear. Germline V gene sequence: CDR1 MRHNA, CDR2 SNTAGT. The CDR3 is 17 amino acids. Trimming left V 2 bases short and J 1 base short, with 17 bases between. Here the CDR3 reads CASSDKSMIERNTEAFF. CDR3 DNA sequence: TGTGCCAGCAGTGACAAGTCTATGATTGAGCGGAACACTGAAGCTTTCTTT.

The gene calls are TRBV11-2 and TRBJ2-7; 8 nucleotides line up with TRBD1. V was clipped by 0 bases and J by 5 bases; unmatched bases: 9. CDR1 SGHAT and CDR2 FQNNGV come from the germline V gene. This CDR3 is 16 amino acids long. CDR3 region: CASSLEWTGKLHEQYF. CDR3 sequence (DNA): TGTGCCAGCAGCTTAGAGTGGACAGGGAAGCTACACGAGCAGTACTTC. The full variable domain, in which reference TRBV11-2 and TRBJ2-7 provide the parts outside the CDR3, is EAGVAQSPRYKIIEKRQSVAFWCNPISGHATLYWYQQILGQGPKLLIQFQNNGVVDDSQLPKDRFSAERLKGVDSTLKIQPAKLEDSAVYLCASSLEWTGKLHEQYFGPGTRLTVT.

The genes are TRBV5-1 and TRBJ1-1, with 10 bases matching TRBD1. J was trimmed by 4 bases and V by 4 bases; bases with no gene match: 7. The germline V gene encodes CDR1 SGHRS and CDR2 YFSETQ. This CDR3 has 15 amino acids. CDR3 in amino acids: CASSHDRGRVTEAFF. For the CDR3, the DNA is TGCGCCAGCAGCCACGACAGGGGGCGGGTCACTGAAGCTTTCTTT. Full variable domain (outside the CDR3, taken from reference TRBV5-1 and TRBJ1-1): KAGVTQTPRYLIKTRGQQVTLSCSPISGHRSVSWYQQTPGQGLQFLFEYFSETQRNKGNFPGRFSGRQFSNSRSEMNVSTLELGDSALYLCASSHDRGRVTEAFFGQGTRLTVV.

This chain connects TRBV15 to TRBJ1-4; 7 nucleotides match TRBD1. Germline values: CDR1 LNHNV, CDR2 YYDKDF (reference sequence). J gave up 0 bases and V 2 bases, and 9 bases lay outside the gene matches. This CDR3 has 18 residues. The CDR3 is CATSRLPGQLATNEKLFF. The CDR3 region has the DNA TGTGCCACCAGCAGATTGCCGGGACAGCTTGCAACTAATGAAAAACTGTTTTTT.

The chain couples TRBV24-1 to TRBJ1-5, with D hard to call. The CDR3 is 17 residues long. Per the germline V gene, CDR1 is KGHDR and CDR2 is SFDVKD. Trimming removed 4 bases at V and 5 bases at J, with 20 bases between. CDR3 sequence reads: CATSDLPPGYGDQPQHF. The CDR3 DNA reads TGTGCCACCAGTGACCTTCCCCCGGGGTATGGGGATCAGCCCCAGCATTTT.

The V gene is TRBV9, the J gene TRBJ2-5; D possibly corresponds to TRBD2 (5 bases). Trimming stripped 0 bases from V and 4 bases from J, with 16 bases between. This CDR3 comprises 16 residues. The V gene's germline CDR1 is SGDLS and CDR2 YYNGEE. CDR3 sequence: CASSVGSGPAGETQYF. Written as DNA, the CDR3 is TGTGCCAGCAGCGTAGGAAGCGGACCGGCGGGAGAGACCCAGTACTTC.

This chain uses TRBV11-2 with TRBJ2-5; 7 bases match TRBD2. The CDR3 runs 15 residues. After removal of 1 base from V and 4 bases from J, the junction contained 6 bases not matched to a gene. Germline lookup yields CDR1 SGHAT and CDR2 FQNNGV. The CDR3 loop reads CASSLGAGRSETQYF. CDR3 in DNA: TGTGCCAGCAGCTTAGGAGCCGGGAGGTCAGAGACCCAGTACTTC.